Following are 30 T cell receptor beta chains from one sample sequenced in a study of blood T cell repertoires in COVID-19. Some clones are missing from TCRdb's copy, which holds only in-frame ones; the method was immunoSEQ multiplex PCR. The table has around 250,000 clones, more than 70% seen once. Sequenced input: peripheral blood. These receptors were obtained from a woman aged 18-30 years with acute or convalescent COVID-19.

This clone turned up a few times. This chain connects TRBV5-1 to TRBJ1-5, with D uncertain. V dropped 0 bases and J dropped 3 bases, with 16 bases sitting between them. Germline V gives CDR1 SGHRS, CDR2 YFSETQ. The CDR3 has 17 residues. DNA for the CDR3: TGCGCCAGCAGCTTGGATCCGAGGGAGGGCCTCAATCAGCCCCAGCATTTT. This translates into CASSLDPREGLNQPQHF.

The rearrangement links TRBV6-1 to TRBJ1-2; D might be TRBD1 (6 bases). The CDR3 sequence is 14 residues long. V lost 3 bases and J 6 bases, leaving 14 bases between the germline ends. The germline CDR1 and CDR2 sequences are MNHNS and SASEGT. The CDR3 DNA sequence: TGTGCCAGCAGTGATCGGGGGGCTCGGGATGGCTACACCTTC. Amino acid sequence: CASSDRGARDGYTF.

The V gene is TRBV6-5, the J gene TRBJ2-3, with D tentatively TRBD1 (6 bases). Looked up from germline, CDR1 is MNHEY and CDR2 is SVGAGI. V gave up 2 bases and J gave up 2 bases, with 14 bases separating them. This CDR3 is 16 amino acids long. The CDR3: CASSYVGQSYTDTQYF. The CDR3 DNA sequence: TGTGCCAGCAGTTACGTGGGACAATCGTACACAGATACGCAGTATTTT.

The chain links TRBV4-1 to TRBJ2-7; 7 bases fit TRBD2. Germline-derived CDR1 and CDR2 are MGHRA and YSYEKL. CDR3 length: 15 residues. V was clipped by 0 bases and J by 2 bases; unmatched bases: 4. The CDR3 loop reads CASSQDPGRAYEQYF. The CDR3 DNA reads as TGCGCCAGCAGCCAAGATCCAGGGAGGGCCTACGAGCAGTACTTC.

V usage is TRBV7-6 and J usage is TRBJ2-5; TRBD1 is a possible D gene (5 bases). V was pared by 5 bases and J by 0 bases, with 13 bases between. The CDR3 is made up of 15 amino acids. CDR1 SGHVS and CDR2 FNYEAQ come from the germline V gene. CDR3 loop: CASSPGRRYQETQYF. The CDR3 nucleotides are TGTGCCAGCAGCCCAGGGCGGCGGTACCAAGAGACCCAGTACTTC.

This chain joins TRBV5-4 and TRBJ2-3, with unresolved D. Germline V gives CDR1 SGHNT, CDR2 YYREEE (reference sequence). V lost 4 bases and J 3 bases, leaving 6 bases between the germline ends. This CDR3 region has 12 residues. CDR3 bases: TGTGCCAGCAGCATGTCGACAGATACGCAGTATTTT. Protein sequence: CASSMSTDTQYF.

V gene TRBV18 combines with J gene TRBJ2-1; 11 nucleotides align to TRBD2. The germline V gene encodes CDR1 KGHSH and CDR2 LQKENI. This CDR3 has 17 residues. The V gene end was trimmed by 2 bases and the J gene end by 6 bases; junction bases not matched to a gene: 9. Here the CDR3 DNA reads TGTGCCAGCTCACCAATGGGGCTAGCGGGAGGTGGCAATGAGCAGTTCTTC. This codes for CASSPMGLAGGGNEQFF.

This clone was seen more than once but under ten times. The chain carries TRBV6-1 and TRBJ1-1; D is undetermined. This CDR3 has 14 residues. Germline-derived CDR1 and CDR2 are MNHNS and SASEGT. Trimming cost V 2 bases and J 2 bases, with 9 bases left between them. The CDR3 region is CASSERLANTEAFF. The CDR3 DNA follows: TGTGCCAGCAGTGAAAGGTTAGCTAACACTGAAGCTTTCTTT.

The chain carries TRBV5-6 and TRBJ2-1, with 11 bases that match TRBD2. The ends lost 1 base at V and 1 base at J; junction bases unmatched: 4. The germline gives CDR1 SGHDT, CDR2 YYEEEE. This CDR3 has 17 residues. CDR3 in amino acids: CASSLTRLAGSYNEQFF. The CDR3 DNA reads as TGTGCCAGCAGCTTGACTCGACTAGCGGGATCCTACAATGAGCAGTTCTTC.

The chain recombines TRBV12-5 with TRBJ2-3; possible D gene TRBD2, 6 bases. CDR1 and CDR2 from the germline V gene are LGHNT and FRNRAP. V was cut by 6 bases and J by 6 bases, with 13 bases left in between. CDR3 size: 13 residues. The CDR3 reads CASGPTSRDTQYF. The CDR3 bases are TGTGCTAGTGGCCCAACTAGCCGCGATACGCAGTATTTT.

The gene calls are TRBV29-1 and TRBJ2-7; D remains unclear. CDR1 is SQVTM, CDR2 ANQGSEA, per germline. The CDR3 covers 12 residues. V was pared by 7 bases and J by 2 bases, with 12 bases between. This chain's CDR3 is CSAAPTPYEQYF. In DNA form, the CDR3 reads TGCAGCGCCGCCCCTACCCCCTACGAGCAGTACTTC.

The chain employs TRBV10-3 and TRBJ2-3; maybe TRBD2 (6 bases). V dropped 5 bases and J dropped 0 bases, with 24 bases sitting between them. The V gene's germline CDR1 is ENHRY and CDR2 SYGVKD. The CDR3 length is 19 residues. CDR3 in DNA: TGTGCCATCAGTTTCTCCCCCGCGGGTAGCGGATACAGCACAGATACGCAGTATTTT. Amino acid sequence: CAISFSPAGSGYSTDTQYF.

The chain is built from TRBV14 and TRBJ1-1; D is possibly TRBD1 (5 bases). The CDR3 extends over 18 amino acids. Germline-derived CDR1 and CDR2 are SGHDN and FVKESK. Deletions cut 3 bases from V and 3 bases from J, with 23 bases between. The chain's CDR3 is CASSQGGRIRVGDTEAFF. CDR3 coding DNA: TGTGCCAGCAGCCAGGGGGGGAGGATCAGGGTAGGCGACACTGAAGCTTTCTTT. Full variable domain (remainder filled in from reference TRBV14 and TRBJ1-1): EAGVTQFPSHSVIEKGQTVTLRCDPISGHDNLYWYRRVMGKEIKFLLHFVKESKQDESGMPNNRFLAERTGGTYSTLKVQPAELEDSGVYFCASSQGGRIRVGDTEAFFGQGTRLTVV.

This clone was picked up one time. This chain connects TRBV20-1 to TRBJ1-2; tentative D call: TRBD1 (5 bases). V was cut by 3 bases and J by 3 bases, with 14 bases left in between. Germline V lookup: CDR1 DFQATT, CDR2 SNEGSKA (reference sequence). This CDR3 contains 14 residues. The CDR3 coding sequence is TGCAGTGCTAGTAGCGGGGGGATCGACTATGGCTACACCTTC. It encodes CSASSGGIDYGYTF.

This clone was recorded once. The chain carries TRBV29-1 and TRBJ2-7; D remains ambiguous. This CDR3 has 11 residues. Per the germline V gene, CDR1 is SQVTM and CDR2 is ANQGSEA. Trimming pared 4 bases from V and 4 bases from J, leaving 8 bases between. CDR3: CSVVVSYEQYF. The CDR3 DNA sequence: TGCAGCGTTGTAGTGTCATACGAGCAGTACTTC.

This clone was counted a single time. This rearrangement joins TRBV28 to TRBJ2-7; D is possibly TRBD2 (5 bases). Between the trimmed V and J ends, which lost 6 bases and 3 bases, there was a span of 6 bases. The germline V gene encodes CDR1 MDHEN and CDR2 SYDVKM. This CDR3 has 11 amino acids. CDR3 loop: CASRTIYEQYF. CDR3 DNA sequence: TGTGCCAGCAGGACTATCTACGAGCAGTACTTC.

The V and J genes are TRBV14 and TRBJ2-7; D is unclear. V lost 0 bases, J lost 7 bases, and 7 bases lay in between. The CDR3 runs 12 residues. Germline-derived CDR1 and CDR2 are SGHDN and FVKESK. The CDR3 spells CASSQDPREQYF. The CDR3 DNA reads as TGTGCCAGCAGCCAAGATCCACGGGAGCAGTACTTC.

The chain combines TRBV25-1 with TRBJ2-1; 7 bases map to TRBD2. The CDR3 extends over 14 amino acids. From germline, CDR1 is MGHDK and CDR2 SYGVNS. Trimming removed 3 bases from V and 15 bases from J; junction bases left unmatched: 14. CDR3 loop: CASSEPNAAGGRFF. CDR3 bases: TGTGCCAGCAGTGAGCCCAACGCCGCGGGCGGGAGGTTCTTC.

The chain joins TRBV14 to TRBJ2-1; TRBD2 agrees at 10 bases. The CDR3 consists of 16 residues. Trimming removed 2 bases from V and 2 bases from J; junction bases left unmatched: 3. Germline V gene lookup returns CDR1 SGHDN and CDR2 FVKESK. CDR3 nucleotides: TGTGCCAGCAGCCAACCAACTAGCGGGACCTACAATGAGCAGTTCTTC. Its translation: CASSQPTSGTYNEQFF.

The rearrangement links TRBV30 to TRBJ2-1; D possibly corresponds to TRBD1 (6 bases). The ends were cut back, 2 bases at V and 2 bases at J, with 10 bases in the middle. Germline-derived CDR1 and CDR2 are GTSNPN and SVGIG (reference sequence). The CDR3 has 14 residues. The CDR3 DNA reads TGTGCCTGGAGTCCAGGGGTCACCTACAATGAGCAGTTCTTC. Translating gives CAWSPGVTYNEQFF.

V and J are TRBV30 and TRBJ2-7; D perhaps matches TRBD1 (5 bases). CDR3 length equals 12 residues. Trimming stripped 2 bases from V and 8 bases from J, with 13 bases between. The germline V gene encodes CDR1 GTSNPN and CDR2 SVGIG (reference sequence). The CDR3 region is CAWSTRDSKQYF. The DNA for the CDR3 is TGTGCCTGGAGTACCCGAGACAGCAAGCAGTACTTC.

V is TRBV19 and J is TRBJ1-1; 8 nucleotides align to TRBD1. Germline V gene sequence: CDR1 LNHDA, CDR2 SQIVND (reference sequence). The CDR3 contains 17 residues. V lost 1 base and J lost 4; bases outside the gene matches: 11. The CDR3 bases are TGTGCCAGTAGTATAGTACAGTGGCAGGGGGCGCGCACTGAAGCTTTCTTT. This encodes CASSIVQWQGARTEAFF.

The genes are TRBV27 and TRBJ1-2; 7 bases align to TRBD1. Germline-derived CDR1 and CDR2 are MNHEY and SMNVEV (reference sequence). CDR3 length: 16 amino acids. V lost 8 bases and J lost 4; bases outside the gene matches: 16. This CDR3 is CASSFTGTAKTYGYTF. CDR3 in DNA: TGTGCCAGCTCGTTTACCGGGACAGCTAAGACCTATGGCTACACCTTC.

The CDR3 here is CASSEQGDTQYF. Here the CDR3 DNA reads TGTGCCAGCAGTGAACAGGGGGATACGCAGTATTTT. The V and J genes are TRBV6-1 and TRBJ2-3, with D perhaps TRBD1 (6 bases). The CDR3 covers 12 residues. Trimming pared 2 bases from V and 6 bases from J, leaving 6 bases between. The germline gives CDR1 MNHNS, CDR2 SASEGT.

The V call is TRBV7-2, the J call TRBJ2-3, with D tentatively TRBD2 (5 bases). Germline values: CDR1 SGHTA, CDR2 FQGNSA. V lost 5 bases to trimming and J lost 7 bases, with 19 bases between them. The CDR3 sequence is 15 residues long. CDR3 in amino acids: CASSRGLGDSNTQYF. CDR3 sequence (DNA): TGTGCCAGCAGCCGTGGACTGGGTGACTCCAATACGCAGTATTTT.

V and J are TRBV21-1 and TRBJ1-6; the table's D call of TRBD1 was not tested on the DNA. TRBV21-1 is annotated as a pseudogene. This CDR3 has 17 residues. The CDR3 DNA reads TGTGCCAGCAGCAAAAGGGCGGGAGGACAGGGGAATTCACCCCTCCACTTT. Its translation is CASSKRAGGQGNSPLHF.

In nucleotides, the CDR3 is TGTGCCAGCTATCAAACAGGGAGAGGTTCACCCCTCCACTTT. This translates into CASYQTGRGSPLHF. V usage is TRBV28 and J usage is TRBJ1-6; perhaps TRBD1 as D (6 bases). This CDR3 is built from 14 residues. Germline values: CDR1 MDHEN, CDR2 SYDVKM. The germline V and J ends were trimmed by 8 bases and 9 bases, with 17 bases remaining between them.

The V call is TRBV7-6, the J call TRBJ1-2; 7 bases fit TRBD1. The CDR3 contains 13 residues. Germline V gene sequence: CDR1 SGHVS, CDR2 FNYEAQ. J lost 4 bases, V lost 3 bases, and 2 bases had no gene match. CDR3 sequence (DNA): TGTGCCAGCAGCTTCGCAGGGGGCTATGGCTACACCTTC. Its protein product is CASSFAGGYGYTF.

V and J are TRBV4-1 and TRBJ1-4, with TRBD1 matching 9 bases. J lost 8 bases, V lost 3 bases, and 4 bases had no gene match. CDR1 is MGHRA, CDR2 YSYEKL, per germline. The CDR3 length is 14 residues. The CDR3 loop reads CASSQGQGDEKLFF. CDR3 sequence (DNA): TGCGCCAGCAGCCAGGGACAGGGCGACGAAAAACTGTTTTTT.

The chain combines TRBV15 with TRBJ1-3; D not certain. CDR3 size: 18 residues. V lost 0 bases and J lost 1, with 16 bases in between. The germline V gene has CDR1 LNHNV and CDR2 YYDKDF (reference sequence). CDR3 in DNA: TGTGCCACCAGCAGAGATGACCATGGGCGCTTATCTGGAAACACCATATATTTT. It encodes CATSRDDHGRLSGNTIYF.